This T cell receptor beta chain originates from a study of technical replicates of blood from a handful of donors. The germline V gene has CDR1 MNHEY and CDR2 SVGAGI. Deletions cut 0 bases from V and 3 bases from J, with 12 bases between. The CDR3 runs 16 residues. Assay: immunoSEQ multiplex PCR; the TCRdb copy retains only in-frame clones and omits some. This sample has 80,000 or so clones, with around four fifths found just once. The sequence derives from a human donor in good health. Some clones in this sample may be carry-over from other donors' samples. The specimen sequenced was PBMCs. J is TRBJ2-1 and V is TRBV6-5; D unclear. For the CDR3, the DNA is TGTGCCAGCAGTTACTCGAGCCCGCCAGGCTACAATGAGCAGTTCTTC. This codes for CASSYSSPPGYNEQFF.